Each of the 8 T cell receptor beta chains below was sequenced from the same sample in a study of control samples from healthy donors and cancer patients. Here immunoSEQ multiplex PCR was the method, and the copy in TCRdb shows in-frame clones only, minus some. The data hold about 160,000 clones, with roughly 94% observed a single time. Sequencing was carried out using blood. These receptors were collected from a woman aged 40-49 years in good health.

The chain uses TRBV7-9 and TRBJ1-4, with D uncertain. Germline CDR1 SEHNR, CDR2 FQNEAQ (reference sequence). V lost 10 bases and J 0 bases, leaving 9 bases between the germline ends. The CDR3 length is 13 residues. The CDR3 DNA follows: TGTGCCATCACCAACGCAACTAATGAAAAACTGTTTTTT. The encoded protein is CAITNATNEKLFF.

The chain uses TRBV4-3 and TRBJ1-3; tentative D call: TRBD1 (5 bases). Germline loops: CDR1 LGHNA, CDR2 YSLEER. The CDR3 spans 18 residues. V shed 0 bases and J shed 0 bases, with 15 bases lying between them. CDR3 DNA sequence: TGCGCCAGCAGCCAAGATCTCAAGGGGCCTAGCTCTGGAAACACCATATATTTT. This codes for CASSQDLKGPSSGNTIYF.

A single count supports this clone. The rearrangement uses TRBV30 and TRBJ1-1, with D perhaps TRBD1 (6 bases). Germline CDR1 reads GTSNPN; CDR2 reads SVGIG (reference sequence). Trimming took off 1 base at V and 10 bases at J, with 16 bases between the two ends. The length of the CDR3 is 13 residues. The DNA for the CDR3 is TGTGCCTGGAGTGATAGGGGGTCGGGATTAGCTTTCTTT. Amino acid sequence: CAWSDRGSGLAFF.

The rearrangement uses TRBV7-9 and TRBJ1-1; unclear D gene. The V end lost 5 bases, the J end lost 4 bases, and 17 bases lay between the germline ends. CDR3 size: 15 residues. CDR1 SEHNR and CDR2 FQNEAQ come from the germline V gene (reference sequence). CDR3 coding DNA: TGTGCCAGCAGCCTCAATACCGGGATACTCACTGAAGCTTTCTTT. Translated: CASSLNTGILTEAFF.

J is TRBJ2-3 and V is TRBV3-1 (or the pseudogene TRBV3-2), with D perhaps matching TRBD2 (6 bases). Germline lookup yields CDR1 LGHDT and CDR2 YNNKEL (reference sequence). The CDR3 length is 16 residues. Between the trimmed V and J ends, which lost 0 bases and 2 bases, there was a span of 12 bases. In DNA form, the CDR3 reads TGTGCCAGCAGCCAAGATAGGGGCGGGGTCACAGATACGCAGTATTTT. Translating gives CASSQDRGGVTDTQYF.

The chain links TRBV6-2 or TRBV6-3 to TRBJ1-5; 9 bases are shared with TRBD1. J lost 5 bases, V lost 5 bases, and 7 bases had no gene match. The germline gives CDR1 MNHEY, CDR2 SVGEGT. The CDR3 has 15 residues. For the CDR3, the DNA is TGTGCCAGCAGTAAGGACAGGGGAGGATATCAGCCCCAGCATTTT. Its protein is CASSKDRGGYQPQHF.

This rearrangement joins TRBV30 to TRBJ2-7; possible D gene TRBD2, 6 bases. Trimming removed 2 bases from V and 2 bases from J, with 7 bases in between. Germline V lookup: CDR1 GTSNPN, CDR2 SVGIG (reference sequence). The CDR3 runs 12 residues. The DNA for the CDR3 is TGTGCCTGGAGTCGGGGGACCTACGAGCAGTACTTC. Protein: CAWSRGTYEQYF.

In its sample, this clone was seen once. V usage is TRBV7-6 and J usage is TRBJ2-1; 8 bases agree with TRBD2. From germline, CDR1 is SGHVS and CDR2 FNYEAQ. V was clipped by 1 base and J by 6 bases; unmatched bases: 5. The CDR3 is 15 amino acids. As DNA, the CDR3 is TGTGCCAGCAGCTTAGTTCCGGGGGGGATCAATGAGCAGTTCTTC. Encoded protein: CASSLVPGGINEQFF.